Described below is a single T cell receptor beta chain sequence and its context. No antigen is known for it. This record belongs to a study of CD8 T cells in ankylosing spondylitis. The germline CDR1 and CDR2 sequences are SGHKS and YYEKEE (reference sequence). This CDR3 spans 13 amino acids. The ends were cut back, 0 bases at V and 7 bases at J, with 10 bases in the middle. TCRdb reanalysed the 5' RACE reads using MiXCR and keeps one entry per CDR3 protein. The profile shows about 750,000 distinct CDR3 sequences, 19% of them singletons. General observations from the study: Blood from ankylosing spondylitis patients appeared to carry a characteristic roughly 8-variant TCR beta motif.

The rearrangement uses TRBV5-5 and TRBJ1-2; D is ambiguous. The sequenced sample consisted of blood, either unsorted or a sorted T cell fraction (not recorded which). This receptor was obtained from a male donor with ankylosing spondylitis. The CDR3 loop reads CASSLEGFLGYTF. DNA of the CDR3: TGTGCCAGCAGCTTGGAGGGCTTCCTTGGCTACACCTTC.